These T cell receptor beta chains were read from a single sample in a study of blood T cell repertoires in COVID-19. Profiling relied on immunoSEQ multiplex PCR, and the TCRdb table lists in-frame clones only, not all of them. This sample has almost 250,000 clones, with about nine tenths found just once. The sample consisted of peripheral blood. The receptors come from a woman aged 55-69 years who had recovered from COVID-19. CDR3s include the opening cysteine and the closing phenylalanine or tryptophan. The order of the fields is V gene, D gene, J gene, clone size, CDR3 protein, CDR3 DNA. The D gene is left open where the match is weak. The listing skips clone size in some rows; elsewhere it reads once, few, many or a size class.

TRBV7-2,TRBD1,TRBJ2-5,-,CASSPGQQETQYF,TGTGCCAGCAGTCCGGGACAGCAAGAGACCCAGTACTTC
TRBV2,-,TRBJ1-2,-,CASSEGRRYYGYTF,TGTGCCAGCAGTGAAGGCCGGAGGTACTATGGCTACACCTTC
TRBV11-2,-,TRBJ1-2,-,CASSAGANYGYTF,TGTGCCAGCAGCGCGGGGGCGAACTATGGCTACACCTTC
TRBV19,TRBD1,TRBJ1-1,-,CASSSRLDRGVTEAFF,TGTGCCAGTAGTTCTCGTTTGGACAGGGGGGTCACTGAAGCTTTCTTT
TRBV5-1,TRBD1,TRBJ1-4,-,CASSGQGATNEKLFF,TGCGCCAGCAGCGGACAGGGGGCAACTAATGAAAAACTGTTTTTT
TRBV9,-,TRBJ2-7,-,CASSYQTDSYEQYF,TGTGCCAGCAGCTACCAGACAGATTCCTACGAGCAGTACTTC
TRBV7-3,-,TRBJ1-1,-,CASSAVGRTEAFF,TGTGCCAGCAGCGCCGTAGGGAGGACTGAAGCTTTCTTT
TRBV5-1,TRBD1,TRBJ2-2,-,CASSPRVETGDTGELFF,TGCGCCAGCAGCCCTCGGGTCGAGACAGGGGACACCGGGGAGCTGTTTTTT
TRBV15,TRBD1,TRBJ2-7,-,CATSIDRASYEQYF,TGTGCCACCAGCATTGACAGGGCCAGCTACGAGCAGTACTTC
TRBV19,TRBD1,TRBJ2-6,-,CASSRDRFLSGANVLTF,TGTGCCAGTAGCCGGGACAGGTTCCTCTCTGGGGCCAACGTCCTGACTTTC
TRBV19,TRBD1,TRBJ1-5,-,CASGQGVQAYQPQHF,TGTGCCAGTGGGCAGGGGGTCCAAGCGTATCAGCCCCAGCATTTT
TRBV18,-,TRBJ1-6,-,CASSRTRENSLHF,TGTGCCAGCTCTCGGACGCGGGAGAATTCCCTCCACTTT
TRBV25-1,TRBD1,TRBJ2-2,-,CASGRQGYTGELFF,TGTGCCAGCGGACGACAGGGGTACACCGGGGAGCTGTTTTTT
TRBV10-3,TRBD1,TRBJ1-1,-,CAISQGQGTEAFF,TGTGCCATCAGTCAGGGACAGGGGACTGAAGCTTTCTTT
TRBV27,-,TRBJ2-2,-,CASSSQGGNTGELFF,TGTGCCAGCAGTTCGCAGGGCGGGAACACCGGGGAGCTGTTTTTT
TRBV6-2/TRBV6-3,-,TRBJ1-2,-,CASSTVSYGYTF,TGTGCCAGCAGTACAGTCAGCTATGGCTACACCTTC
TRBV29-1,-,TRBJ2-3,-,CSAGVGGPSDTQYF,TGCAGCGCTGGAGTGGGGGGTCCTTCAGATACGCAGTATTTT
TRBV10-3,-,TRBJ1-2,few,CAISVIGGYGYTF,TGTGCCATCAGTGTCATCGGGGGATACGGCTACACCTTC